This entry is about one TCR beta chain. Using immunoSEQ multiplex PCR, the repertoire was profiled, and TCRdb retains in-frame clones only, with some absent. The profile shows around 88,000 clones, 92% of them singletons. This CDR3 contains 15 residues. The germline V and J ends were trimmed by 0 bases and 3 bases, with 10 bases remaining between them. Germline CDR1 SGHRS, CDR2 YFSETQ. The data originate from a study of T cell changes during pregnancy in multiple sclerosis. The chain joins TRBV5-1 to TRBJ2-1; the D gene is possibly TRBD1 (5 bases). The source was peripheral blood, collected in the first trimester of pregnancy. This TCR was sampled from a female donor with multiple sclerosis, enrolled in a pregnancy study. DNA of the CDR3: TGCGCCAGCAGCTTGGCGGTAGGGGTCTACAATGAGCAGTTCTTC. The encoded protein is CASSLAVGVYNEQFF.